The clone carrying this TCR beta chain was detected only a few times. Its antigen is not known. The data are from a study of T cells after yellow fever vaccination. Regarding the study as a whole: Weaker overall was a secondary response that nonetheless peaked faster, on day 5 versus 15. Relatively few clonotypes were ones that appeared in both CD4 and CD8 compartments.

The CDR3 contains 14 residues. From germline, CDR1 is LGHNA and CDR2 YSLEER. V was cut by 4 bases and J by 2 bases, with 11 bases left in between. The study made its TCR cDNA through 5'RACE template switching. That step introduced a universal primer site along with UMIs. MiXCR, run by TCRdb on the 5' RACE reads, gives a single entry per CDR3 protein. The table has hundreds of thousands of distinct CDR3 sequences, roughly an eighth seen once. This specimen consisted of PBMCs, obtained on the day of the yellow fever booster vaccination. The sequence derives from a man aged 30 to 45 who received the YFV17D yellow fever vaccine. The rearrangement joins TRBV4-3 to TRBJ1-2, with no clear D. In DNA form, the CDR3 reads TGCGCCAGCAGCCGGAGGTGGGAAAACTATGGCTACACCTTC. The encoded protein is CASSRRWENYGYTF.